This TCR beta chain was identified in a study of T-cell memory formation after mild COVID-19. The germline V gene has CDR1 DFQATT and CDR2 SNEGSKA (reference sequence). The CDR3 is made up of 16 amino acids. J was trimmed by 5 bases and V by 6 bases; bases with no gene match: 12. TCRdb reprocessed the 5' RACE reads with MiXCR, giving one entry per CDR3 protein. The sample contains about 340,000 distinct CDR3 sequences, about 20% of which appear only once. This clonotype was counted a few times. V gene TRBV20-1 combines with J gene TRBJ2-5; 13 nucleotides match TRBD2. The TCR was taken from a man aged 18 to 30 who had mild COVID-19 (a few samples of this study predate the infection). Cell type and time point are not known. Input material: PBMCs or a T cell subset sorted from them (not recorded which). The DNA for the CDR3 is TGCAGTGCCCACCCGACTAGCGGGGGGTCGCAGGAGACCCAGTACTTC. Its translation is CSAHPTSGGSQETQYF.